This T cell receptor beta chain derives from a study of T cells in tuberculosis. Germline assignment: CDR1 MNHEY and CDR2 SMNVEV (reference sequence). This CDR3 is 16 amino acids long. J gave up 0 bases and V 5 bases, and 6 bases lay outside the gene matches. The time point denotes: new active TB diagnosis, blood taken before or within 7 days of starting treatment. Each donor contributed 85,000 to 100,000 T cells on average, unsorted. Assay used: immunoSEQ multiplex PCR; TCRdb lists only in-frame clones, some missing. The sample lists tens of thousands of clones; about 92% were seen once. General observations from the study: GEM motif frequencies gave over 55% accuracy; the GMM repertoire gave roughly 90%. Shorter CDR3-alpha in active tuberculosis partly drove smaller distances.

Points on this clone: Its target is not known.

The material sequenced was PBMCs, taken at tuberculosis diagnosis. This receptor was obtained from an adult with tuberculosis. V is TRBV27 and J is TRBJ2-1; 8 nucleotides line up with TRBD2. The CDR3, as DNA: TGTGCCAGCAGTCTTAGCGGGGCTAGCTCCTACAATGAGCAGTTCTTC. Amino acids: CASSLSGASSYNEQFF.